Listed here are 15 T cell receptor beta chains from one sample, sequenced in a study of blood T cell repertoires in COVID-19. Produced via immunoSEQ multiplex PCR; TCRdb's table is partial and in-frame only. Of some 96,000 clones in the sample, around 85% were seen once. Sequencing input: peripheral blood. The receptors come from a man between 45 and 60 years old with active or convalescent COVID-19.

This clone was observed a single time. The V call is TRBV9, the J call TRBJ2-1; D remains ambiguous. The CDR3 spans 16 residues. V lost 0 bases to trimming and J lost 6 bases, with 16 bases between them. The germline gives CDR1 SGDLS, CDR2 YYNGEE. Written as DNA, the CDR3 is TGTGCCAGCAGCGTAGCGACTGCCAGAAAAGGCAATGAGCAGTTCTTC. It codes for CASSVATARKGNEQFF.

This chain links TRBV18 with TRBJ2-1; D is unclear. V gave up 5 bases and J gave up 8 bases, with 19 bases separating them. CDR1 and CDR2 (germline): KGHSH, LQKENI. The CDR3 is made up of 15 amino acids. Here the CDR3 DNA reads TGTGCCAGCTCAGCTTCCCTGGCCCAACGGGATGAGCAGTTCTTC. Translation: CASSASLAQRDEQFF.

The rearrangement uses TRBV19 and TRBJ2-2, with D possibly TRBD1 on 8 matching bases. From germline, CDR1 is LNHDA and CDR2 SQIVND (reference sequence). Between the trimmed V and J ends, which lost 1 base and 1 base, there was a span of 13 bases. This CDR3 contains 17 residues. The CDR3: CASSIGTGGGNTGELFF. The CDR3 nucleotides read TGTGCCAGTAGTATAGGCACAGGGGGGGGGAACACCGGGGAGCTGTTTTTT. Filled out from reference TRBV19 and TRBJ2-2, the complete variable domain reads DGGITQSPKYLFRKEGQNVTLSCEQNLNHDAMYWYRQDPGQGLRLIYYSQIVNDFQKGDIAEGYSVSREKKESFPLTVTSAQKNPTAFYLCASSIGTGGGNTGELFFGEGSRLTVL.

This clone has more than one count but fewer than ten. The chain carries TRBV21-1 and TRBJ2-3; the table's D call, TRBD2, has no DNA check behind it. TRBV21-1 is deemed a pseudogene. CDR3 length equals 14 residues. The CDR3 region is CASSTEKGTDTQYF. The DNA for the CDR3 is TGTGCCAGCAGCACGGAGAAGGGCACAGATACGCAGTATTTT.

The rearrangement joins TRBV29-1 to TRBJ1-3, with 10 positions matching TRBD1. There are 12 residues in the CDR3. In germline, CDR1 is SQVTM, CDR2 ANQGSEA. V trimming: 7 bases; J trimming: 6 bases; junction bases outside the gene matches: 3. The CDR3 region is CSGGTGVNTIYF. In DNA, the CDR3 is TGCAGCGGGGGGACAGGGGTAAACACCATATATTTT.

This clone came up a few times. The chain uses TRBV28 and TRBJ2-7, with D unclear. Trimming removed 6 bases from V and 2 bases from J, with 14 bases in between. Germline-derived CDR1 and CDR2 are MDHEN and SYDVKM. CDR3 length: 14 amino acids. The DNA for the CDR3 is TGTGCCAGCAGGCCTAACGATATGCCCTACGAGCAGTACTTC. Its translation: CASRPNDMPYEQYF.

The genes are TRBV4-2 and TRBJ1-5, with 8 bases aligning to TRBD1. Germline loops: CDR1 LGHNA, CDR2 YNFKEQ. The J segment lost 2 bases and the V segment lost 3 bases, leaving 3 bases of the junction unmatched. The CDR3 consists of 15 residues. Written as DNA, the CDR3 is TGTGCCAGCAGCCAGGACAGGGCCGGCAATCAGCCCCAGCATTTT. It encodes CASSQDRAGNQPQHF.

The chain couples TRBV7-2 to TRBJ2-7, with TRBD2 matching 7 bases. This CDR3 has 15 amino acids. V lost 8 bases and J lost 4; bases outside the gene matches: 14. Germline CDR1 is SGHTA and CDR2 is FQGNSA. In DNA, the CDR3 is TGTGCCAGCGCGGGGTACGGCGGGAGTACGTACGAGCAGTACTTC. As protein: CASAGYGGSTYEQYF.

The chain carries TRBV24-1 and TRBJ2-7; 13 bases fit TRBD2. Losses at the gene ends were 4 bases for V and 7 bases for J; bases not matched to a gene: 9. The CDR3 consists of 16 residues. Germline CDR1 and CDR2: KGHDR and SFDVKD. CDR3 DNA sequence: TGTGCCACCAGTGACGGGCCGACTAGCGGGAGGAGTGAGCAGTACTTC. It yields the protein CATSDGPTSGRSEQYF.

The chain is built from TRBV7-9 and TRBJ1-1; D may be TRBD1 (6 bases). Germline V gene data show CDR1 as SEHNR and CDR2 as FQNEAQ (reference sequence). V lost 1 base and J lost 8, with 17 bases in between. The CDR3 runs to 15 residues. CDR3 sequence: CASSLVLGHKREAFF. The CDR3 DNA reads as TGTGCCAGCAGCTTAGTTTTGGGACACAAGAGGGAAGCTTTCTTT.

The chain combines TRBV7-9 with TRBJ1-3; 9 bases align to TRBD1. The CDR3 consists of 15 residues. With V trimmed by 6 bases and J by 0 bases, 3 bases remained unmatched. The V gene's germline CDR1 is SEHNR and CDR2 FQNEAQ (reference sequence). The DNA for the CDR3 is TGTGCCAGCAGTTCGACAGGGGGCTCTGGAAACACCATATATTTT. Protein: CASSSTGGSGNTIYF.

V usage is TRBV3-1 (or the pseudogene TRBV3-2) and J usage is TRBJ2-5; TRBD2 matches at 8 bases. J gave up 2 bases and V 4 bases, and 6 bases lay outside the gene matches. Per germline, CDR1 LGHDT and CDR2 YNNKEL (reference sequence). The CDR3 has 15 residues. CDR3 coding DNA: TGTGCCAGCAGCCCAGCGGGGGCTGGGCAAGAGACCCAGTACTTC. It translates to CASSPAGAGQETQYF.

The chain recombines TRBV3-1 (or the pseudogene TRBV3-2) with TRBJ1-1; D gene unclear. The germline V gene encodes CDR1 LGHDT and CDR2 YNNKEL (reference sequence). Trimming left V 1 base short and J 5 bases short, with 14 bases between. This CDR3 is 15 amino acids long. CDR3 sequence reads: CASSQGRAGRTEAFF. CDR3 DNA: TGTGCCAGCAGCCAAGGGAGGGCGGGGAGGACTGAAGCTTTCTTT.

The chain recombines TRBV5-3 with TRBJ1-5; the D gene is possibly TRBD1 (6 bases). TRBV5-3 is placed among ORFs of uncertain function. V lost 4 bases and J lost 7, with 18 bases in between. The CDR3 contains 15 residues. The CDR3 spells CARSRWDQGRQPQHF. The CDR3 DNA reads as TGTGCCAGAAGCCGGTGGGACCAGGGGCGGCAGCCCCAGCATTTT.

V usage is TRBV28 and J usage is TRBJ1-2; D is uncertain. Germline CDR1 is MDHEN and CDR2 is SYDVKM. CDR3 size: 15 residues. V lost 9 bases, J lost 0 bases, and 17 bases lay in between. CDR3 amino acids: CASNTPMESNYGYTF. The CDR3 coding sequence is TGTGCCAGTAACACCCCCATGGAGTCTAACTATGGCTACACCTTC.